These T cell receptor beta chains were read from a single sample in a study of identical twins. TCRdb reprocessed the 5' RACE reads via MiXCR and lists one record per CDR3 protein. The sample lists 450,000 or so distinct CDR3 sequences; approximately 15% were seen once. The same sample was also used in a study of yellow fever vaccine responses in identical twins.

The sequencing input was CD4+ T cells sorted from blood. These TCRs come from a woman younger than 35 in good health. Both conserved end residues are part of each CDR3. The order of the fields is clone size, V gene, J gene, D gene, CDR3 DNA, CDR3 protein. D genes are given only for firm matches. Some rows mark clone size as missing; the rest say once, few, many or name a class of expanded clone.

NA	TRBV7-9	TRBJ2-1	NA	TGTGCCAGCAGCTTAGAAAGGGGTAGCGTAAATGAGCAGTTCTTC	CASSLERGSVNEQFF
NA	TRBV6-2/TRBV6-3	TRBJ2-3	NA	TGTGCCGGAGGACACGTTGTTTCTTTTTCATTTGCGGATACGCAGTATTTT	CAGGHVVSFSFADTQYF
NA	TRBV5-1	TRBJ2-2	NA	TGCGCCAGCAGCCCGACTACGACCACCGGGGAGCTGTTTTTT	CASSPTTTTGELFF
few	TRBV7-9	TRBJ2-2	TRBD1	TGTGCCAGCAGCCCCAATCGACAGGGAAGGGGACAGGGGGAGCTGTTTTTT	CASSPNRQGRGQGELFF
few	TRBV29-1	TRBJ2-3	NA	TGCAGCGTTGGGCAGGGAGCAGATACGCAGTATTTT	CSVGQGADTQYF
NA	TRBV29-1	TRBJ1-3	NA	TGCAGCGTTGTATGGGCTGGAAACACCATATATTTT	CSVVWAGNTIYF
many	TRBV7-8	TRBJ1-2	NA	TGTGCCAGCAGCTTAGACAGGGCCTATGGCTACACCTTC	CASSLDRAYGYTF
few	TRBV6-1	TRBJ2-1	NA	TGTGCCAGCGGGGTCTCCTACAATGAGCAGTTCTTC	CASGVSYNEQFF
few	TRBV11-1	TRBJ2-1	NA	TGTGCCAGCAGCTTAGAAGCGACATACTACAATGAGCAGTTCTTC	CASSLEATYYNEQFF
few	TRBV6-2/TRBV6-3	TRBJ2-7	NA	TGTGCCAGCGGCCAACAGGGACCGAGCTCCTACGAGCAGTACTTC	CASGQQGPSSYEQYF
few	TRBV4-1	TRBJ2-2	NA	TGCGCCAGCAGCCAAGACGCGTCAGCGAACACCGGGGAGCTGTTTTTT	CASSQDASANTGELFF
few	TRBV12-3/TRBV12-4	TRBJ1-2	NA	TGTGCCAGCAGTTTGAGATATGGCTACACCTTC	CASSLRYGYTF
NA	TRBV12-3/TRBV12-4	TRBJ2-2	NA	TGTGCCAGCAGTTTGGGTGGAGGGAGCACCGGGGAGCTGTTTTTT	CASSLGGGSTGELFF
few	TRBV18	TRBJ2-3	TRBD2	TGTGCCAGCTCATCTCAACCGGGACTAGGCGGGGCAGATACGCAGTATTTT	CASSSQPGLGGADTQYF
NA	TRBV24-1	TRBJ2-2	TRBD1	TGTGCCACCAGTGAAGCCGGGACAGGGGCAGGGACCGGGGAGCTGTTTTTT	CATSEAGTGAGTGELFF
few	TRBV24-1	TRBJ2-6	NA	TGTGCCACCAGTGAACCAGCCCGTTCTGTCCTGACTTTC	CATSEPARSVLTF